This T cell receptor (beta chain) was identified in a study of control samples from healthy donors and cancer patients. CDR1 is SQVTM, CDR2 ANQGSEA, per germline. With 7 bases removed from V and 6 bases from J, the gap between germline ends came to 21 bases. The CDR3 is made up of 14 amino acids. Only in-frame clones appear in the TCRdb table, and some are missing; sequencing was by immunoSEQ multiplex PCR. The table has 150,000 to 180,000 clones, about 94% seen once; the top ten hold 5.5% to 6%. This clone was detected only once. The V call is TRBV29-1, the J call TRBJ1-2, with D possibly TRBD1 on 6 matching bases. The sequence was collected from a man aged 35 to 55 in good health. The sequencing input was blood. Written as DNA, the CDR3 is TGCAGCGCCCTGATGGGGGCGCGAAGTCATGGCTACACCTTC. It specifies CSALMGARSHGYTF.